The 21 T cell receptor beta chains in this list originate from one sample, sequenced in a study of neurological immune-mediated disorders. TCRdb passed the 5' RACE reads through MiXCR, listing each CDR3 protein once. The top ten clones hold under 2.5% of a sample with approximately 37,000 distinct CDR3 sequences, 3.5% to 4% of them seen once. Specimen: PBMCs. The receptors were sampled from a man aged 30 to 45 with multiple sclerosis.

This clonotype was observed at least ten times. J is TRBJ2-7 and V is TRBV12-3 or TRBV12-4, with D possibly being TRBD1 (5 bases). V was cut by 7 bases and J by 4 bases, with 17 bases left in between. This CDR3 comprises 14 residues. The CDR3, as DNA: TGTGCCAGCAAGAGACAGTCTGGAATATACGAGCAGTACTTC. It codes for CASKRQSGIYEQYF.

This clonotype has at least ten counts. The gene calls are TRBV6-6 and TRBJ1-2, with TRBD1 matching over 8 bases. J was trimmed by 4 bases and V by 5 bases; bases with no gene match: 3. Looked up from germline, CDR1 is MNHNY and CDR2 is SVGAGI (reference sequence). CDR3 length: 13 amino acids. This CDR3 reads CASSQQGGYGYTF. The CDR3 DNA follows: TGTGCCAGCAGTCAACAGGGGGGCTATGGCTACACCTTC.

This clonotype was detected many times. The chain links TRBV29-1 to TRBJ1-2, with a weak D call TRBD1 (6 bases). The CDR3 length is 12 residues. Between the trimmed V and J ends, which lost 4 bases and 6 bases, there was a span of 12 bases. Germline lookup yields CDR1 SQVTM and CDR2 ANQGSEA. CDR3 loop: CSVGFGTNGYTF. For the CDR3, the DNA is TGCAGCGTTGGATTCGGGACAAATGGCTACACCTTC.

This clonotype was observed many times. The CDR3 spells CASSSPGLTDTQYF. DNA for the CDR3: TGTGCCAGCAGCTCTCCGGGACTAACAGATACGCAGTATTTT. The rearrangement links TRBV7-3 to TRBJ2-3, with 7 bases lining up with TRBD2. This CDR3 spans 14 amino acids. CDR1 and CDR2 (germline): SGHTA, FQGTGA. Trimming removed 4 bases from V and 3 bases from J; junction bases left unmatched: 4.

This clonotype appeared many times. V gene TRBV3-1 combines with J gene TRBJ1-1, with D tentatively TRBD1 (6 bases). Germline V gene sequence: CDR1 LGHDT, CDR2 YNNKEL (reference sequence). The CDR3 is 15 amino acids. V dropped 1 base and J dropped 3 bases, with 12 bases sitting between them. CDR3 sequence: CASSQVSGGYTEAFF. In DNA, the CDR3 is TGTGCCAGCAGCCAAGTTAGCGGGGGCTACACTGAAGCTTTCTTT.

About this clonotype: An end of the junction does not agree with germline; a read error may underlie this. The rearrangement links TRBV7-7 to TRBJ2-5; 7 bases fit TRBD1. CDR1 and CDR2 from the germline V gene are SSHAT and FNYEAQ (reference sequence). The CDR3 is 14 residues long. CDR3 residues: CASSLLQGKETQYF. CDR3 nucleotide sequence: TGTGCTAGCAGCTTGCTACAGGGGAAGGAGACCCAGTACTTC.

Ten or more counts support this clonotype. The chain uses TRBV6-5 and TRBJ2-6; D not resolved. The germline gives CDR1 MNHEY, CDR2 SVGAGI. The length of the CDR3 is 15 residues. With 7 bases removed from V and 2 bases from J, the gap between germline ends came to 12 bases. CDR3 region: CASISQTAGANVLTF. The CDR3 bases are TGTGCCAGCATCTCACAAACTGCTGGGGCCAACGTCCTGACTTTC.

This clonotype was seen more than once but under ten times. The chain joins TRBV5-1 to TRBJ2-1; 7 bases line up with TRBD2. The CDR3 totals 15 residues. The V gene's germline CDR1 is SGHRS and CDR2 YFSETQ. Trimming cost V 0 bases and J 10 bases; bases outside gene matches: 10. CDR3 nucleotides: TGCGCCAGCAGCTTGGGGGAGGGGACGGCACGAGAGCAGTTCTTC. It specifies CASSLGEGTAREQFF.

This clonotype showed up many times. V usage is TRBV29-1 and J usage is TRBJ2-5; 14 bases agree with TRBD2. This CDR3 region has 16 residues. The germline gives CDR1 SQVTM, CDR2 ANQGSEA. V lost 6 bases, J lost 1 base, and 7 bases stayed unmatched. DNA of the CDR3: TGCAGCGTCCCCCGGACTAGCGGGGGGATCCAAGAGACCCAGTACTTC. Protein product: CSVPRTSGGIQETQYF.

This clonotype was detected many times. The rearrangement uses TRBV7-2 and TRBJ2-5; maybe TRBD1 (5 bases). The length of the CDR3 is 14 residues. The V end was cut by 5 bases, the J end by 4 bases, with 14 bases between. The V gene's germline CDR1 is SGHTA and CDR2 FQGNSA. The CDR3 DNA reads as TGTGCCAGCAGCCCTACGACAGCCAGAGAGACCCAGTACTTC. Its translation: CASSPTTARETQYF. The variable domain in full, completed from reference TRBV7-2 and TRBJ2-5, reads GAGVSQSPSNKVTEKGKDVELRCDPISGHTALYWYRQSLGQGLEFLIYFQGNSAPDKSGLPSDRFSAERTGGSVSTLTIQRTQQEDSAVYLCASSPTTARETQYFGPGTRLLVL.

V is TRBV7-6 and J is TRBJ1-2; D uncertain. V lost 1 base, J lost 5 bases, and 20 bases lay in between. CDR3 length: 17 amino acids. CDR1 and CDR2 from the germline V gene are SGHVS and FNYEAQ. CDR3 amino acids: CASSLEGSGKRTYGYTF. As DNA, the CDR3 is TGTGCCAGCAGCTTAGAAGGCTCGGGAAAGAGAACTTATGGCTACACCTTC.

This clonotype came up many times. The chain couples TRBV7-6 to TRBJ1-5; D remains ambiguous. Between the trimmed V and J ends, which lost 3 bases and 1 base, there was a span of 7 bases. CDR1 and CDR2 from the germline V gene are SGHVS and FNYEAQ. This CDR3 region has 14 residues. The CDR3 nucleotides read TGTGCCAGCAGCTTGGGATTGAGCAATCAGCCCCAGCATTTT. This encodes CASSLGLSNQPQHF.

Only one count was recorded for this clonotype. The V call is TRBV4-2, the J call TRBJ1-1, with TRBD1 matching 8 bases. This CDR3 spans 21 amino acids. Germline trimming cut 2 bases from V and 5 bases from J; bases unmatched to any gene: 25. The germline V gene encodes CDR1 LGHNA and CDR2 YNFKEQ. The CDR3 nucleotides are TGTGCCAGCAGCCAATCAGGGGCAGGGGGCCTTAAAGCCAATCCGTGGACTGAAGCTTTCTTT. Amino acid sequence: CASSQSGAGGLKANPWTEAFF.

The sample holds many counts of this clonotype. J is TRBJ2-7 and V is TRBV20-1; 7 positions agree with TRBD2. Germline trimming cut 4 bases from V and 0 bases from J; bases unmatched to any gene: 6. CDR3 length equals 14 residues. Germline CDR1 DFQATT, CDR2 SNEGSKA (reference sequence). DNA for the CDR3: TGCAGTGCTATCGGGGGGACCAGCTCCTACGAGCAGTACTTC. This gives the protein CSAIGGTSSYEQYF.

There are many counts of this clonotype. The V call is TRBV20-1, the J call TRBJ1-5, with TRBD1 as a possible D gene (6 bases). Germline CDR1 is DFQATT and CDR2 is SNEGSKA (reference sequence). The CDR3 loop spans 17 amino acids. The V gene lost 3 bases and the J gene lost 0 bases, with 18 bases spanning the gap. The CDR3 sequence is CSASPPDGGYSNQPQHF. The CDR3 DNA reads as TGCAGTGCTAGCCCCCCGGACGGGGGCTATAGCAATCAGCCCCAGCATTTT.

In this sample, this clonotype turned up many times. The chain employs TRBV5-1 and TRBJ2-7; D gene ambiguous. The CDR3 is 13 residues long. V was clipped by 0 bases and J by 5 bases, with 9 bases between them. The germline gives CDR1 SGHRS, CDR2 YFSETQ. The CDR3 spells CASSLAPRNEQYF. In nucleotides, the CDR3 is TGCGCCAGCAGCTTGGCCCCTCGAAACGAGCAGTACTTC.

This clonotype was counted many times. The CDR3 protein is CASSLGAYLSWGYTF. CDR3 bases: TGTGCCAGCAGCTTAGGGGCGTATCTCAGCTGGGGCTACACCTTC. This sequence joins TRBV7-2 and TRBJ1-2; D is ambiguous. The CDR3 totals 15 residues. Germline loops: CDR1 SGHTA, CDR2 FQGNSA. Trimming removed 1 base at V and 8 bases at J, with 17 bases between.

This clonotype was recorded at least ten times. Here the CDR3 DNA reads TGTGCCAGCAGCTTGATGTGGGGGGGTCCCCAAGCTTTCTTT. It encodes CASSLMWGGPQAFF. J is TRBJ1-1 and V is TRBV11-3; possibly TRBD1 for D (5 bases). V dropped 3 bases and J dropped 9 bases, with 17 bases sitting between them. The CDR3 is 14 amino acids. Germline-derived CDR1 and CDR2 are SGHNT and YENEEA.

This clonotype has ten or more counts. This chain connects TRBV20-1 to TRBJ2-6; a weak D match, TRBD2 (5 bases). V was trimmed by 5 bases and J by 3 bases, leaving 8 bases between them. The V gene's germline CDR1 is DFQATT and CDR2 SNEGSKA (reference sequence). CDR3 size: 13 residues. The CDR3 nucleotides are TGCAGTGCTCCGGACTTTGGGGCCAACGTCCTGACTTTC. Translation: CSAPDFGANVLTF.

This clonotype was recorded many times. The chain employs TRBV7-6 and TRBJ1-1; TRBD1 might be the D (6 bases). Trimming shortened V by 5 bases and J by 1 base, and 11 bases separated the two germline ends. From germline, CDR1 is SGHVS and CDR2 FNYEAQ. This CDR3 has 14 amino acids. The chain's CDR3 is CASSRGGANTEAFF. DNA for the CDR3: TGTGCCAGCAGCCGAGGGGGGGCGAACACTGAAGCTTTCTTT.

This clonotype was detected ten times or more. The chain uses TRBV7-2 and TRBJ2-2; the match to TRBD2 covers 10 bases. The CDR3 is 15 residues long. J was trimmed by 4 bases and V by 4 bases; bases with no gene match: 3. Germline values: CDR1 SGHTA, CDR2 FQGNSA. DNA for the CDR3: TGTGCCAGCAGCTCGGGACTAGCGTCCACCGGGGAGCTGTTTTTT. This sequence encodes CASSSGLASTGELFF.